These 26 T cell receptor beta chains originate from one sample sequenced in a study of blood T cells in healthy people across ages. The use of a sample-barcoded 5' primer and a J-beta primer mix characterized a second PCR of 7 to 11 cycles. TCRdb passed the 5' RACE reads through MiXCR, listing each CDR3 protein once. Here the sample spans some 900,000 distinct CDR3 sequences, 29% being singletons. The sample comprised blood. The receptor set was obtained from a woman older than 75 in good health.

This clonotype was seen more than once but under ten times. The DNA for the CDR3 is TGTGCCAGCAGCCTTCACACTGAAGCTTTCTTT. Residues: CASSLHTEAFF. This chain connects TRBV11-3 to TRBJ1-1; D gene ambiguous. Germline V gene sequence: CDR1 SGHNT, CDR2 YENEEA. Trimming left V 5 bases short and J 3 bases short, with 4 bases between. The length of the CDR3 is 11 residues.

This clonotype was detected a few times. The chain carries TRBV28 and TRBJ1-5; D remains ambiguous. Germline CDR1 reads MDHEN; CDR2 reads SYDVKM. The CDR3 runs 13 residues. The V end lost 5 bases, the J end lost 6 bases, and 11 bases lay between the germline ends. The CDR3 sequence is CASSPPAGQPQHF. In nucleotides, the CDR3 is TGTGCCAGCAGTCCCCCGGCGGGTCAGCCCCAGCATTTT.

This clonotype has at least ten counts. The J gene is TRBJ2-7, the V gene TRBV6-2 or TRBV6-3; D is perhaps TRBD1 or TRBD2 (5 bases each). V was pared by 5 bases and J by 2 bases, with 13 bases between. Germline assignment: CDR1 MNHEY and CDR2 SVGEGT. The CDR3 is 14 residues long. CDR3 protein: CASSASGPTYEQYF. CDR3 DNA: TGTGCCAGCAGTGCCTCGGGACCAACCTACGAGCAGTACTTC.

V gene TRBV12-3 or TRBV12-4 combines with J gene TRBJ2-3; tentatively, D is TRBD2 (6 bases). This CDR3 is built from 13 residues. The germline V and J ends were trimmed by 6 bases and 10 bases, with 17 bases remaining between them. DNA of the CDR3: TGTGCCAGCAGAAGACCGGGAGCGGATGCGCAGTATTTT. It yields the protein CASRRPGADAQYF.

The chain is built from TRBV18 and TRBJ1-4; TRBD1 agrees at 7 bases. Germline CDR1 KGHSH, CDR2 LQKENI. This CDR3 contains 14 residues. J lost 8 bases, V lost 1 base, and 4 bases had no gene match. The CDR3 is CASSPRDRSEKLFF. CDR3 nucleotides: TGTGCCAGCTCACCACGGGACAGATCCGAAAAACTGTTTTTT.

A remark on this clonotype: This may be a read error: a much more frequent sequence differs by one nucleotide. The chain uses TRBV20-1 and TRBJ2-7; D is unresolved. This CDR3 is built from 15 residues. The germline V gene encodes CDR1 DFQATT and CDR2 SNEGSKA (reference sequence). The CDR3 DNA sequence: TGCGGTGCTACTCGGTCCCCGGTTAATACGGCCGAGCAGTACTTC. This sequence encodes CGATRSPVNTAEQYF.

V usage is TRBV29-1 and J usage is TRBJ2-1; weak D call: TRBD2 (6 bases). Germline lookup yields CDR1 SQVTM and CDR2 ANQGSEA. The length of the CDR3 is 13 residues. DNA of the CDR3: TGCAGTGCTAGTTTACGGGAGCCCAATGAGCAGTTCTTC. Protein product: CSASLREPNEQFF.

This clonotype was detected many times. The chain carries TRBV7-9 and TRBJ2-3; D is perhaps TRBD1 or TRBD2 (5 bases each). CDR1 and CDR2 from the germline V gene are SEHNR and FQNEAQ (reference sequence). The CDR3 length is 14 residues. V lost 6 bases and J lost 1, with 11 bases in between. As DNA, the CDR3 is TGTGCCAGCAGGAGCCGGGACGGCACAGATACGCAGTATTTT. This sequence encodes CASRSRDGTDTQYF.

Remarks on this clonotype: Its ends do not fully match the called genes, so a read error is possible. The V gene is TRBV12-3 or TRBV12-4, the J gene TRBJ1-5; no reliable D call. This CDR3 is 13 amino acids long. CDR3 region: CAGSLRSNQPQHF. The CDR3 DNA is TGTGCCGGCAGTTTAAGGAGCAATCAGCCCCAGCATTTT.

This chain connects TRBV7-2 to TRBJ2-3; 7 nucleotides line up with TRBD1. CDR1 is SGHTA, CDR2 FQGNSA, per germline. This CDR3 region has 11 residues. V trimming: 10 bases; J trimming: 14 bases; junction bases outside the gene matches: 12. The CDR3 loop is CANTRDSFLYF. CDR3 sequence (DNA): TGTGCCAACACCCGGGACAGCTTTCTGTATTTT.

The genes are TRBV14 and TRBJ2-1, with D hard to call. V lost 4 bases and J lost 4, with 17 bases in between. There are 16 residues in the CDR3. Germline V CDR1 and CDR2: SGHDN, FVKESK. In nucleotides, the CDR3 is TGTGCCAGCAGCCTCGCGTGGGGTGTCAAATACAATGAGCAGTTCTTC. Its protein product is CASSLAWGVKYNEQFF.

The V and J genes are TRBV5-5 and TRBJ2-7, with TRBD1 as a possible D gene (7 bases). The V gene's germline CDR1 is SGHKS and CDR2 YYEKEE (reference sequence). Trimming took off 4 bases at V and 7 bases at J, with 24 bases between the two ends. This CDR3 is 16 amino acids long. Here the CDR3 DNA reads TGTGCCAGCAGCCGGAGGGGGGACAGAGTATACAATGAGCAGTACTTC. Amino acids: CASSRRGDRVYNEQYF.

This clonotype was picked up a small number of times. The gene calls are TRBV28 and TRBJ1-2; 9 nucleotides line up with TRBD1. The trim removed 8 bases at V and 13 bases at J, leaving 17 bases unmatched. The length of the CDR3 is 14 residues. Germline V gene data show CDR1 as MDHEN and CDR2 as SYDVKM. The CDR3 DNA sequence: TGTGCCAGCTCACACGGACAGGGGAACTATGACTGCACCTTC. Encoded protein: CASSHGQGNYDCTF.

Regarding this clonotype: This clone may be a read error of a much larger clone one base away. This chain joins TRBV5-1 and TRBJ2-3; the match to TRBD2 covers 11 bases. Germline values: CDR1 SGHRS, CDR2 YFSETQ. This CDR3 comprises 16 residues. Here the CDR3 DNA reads TGCGCCGGCAGCTTGCCTAGCGGGGGGAACACAGATACGCAGTATTTT. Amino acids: CAGSLPSGGNTDTQYF.

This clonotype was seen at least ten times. CDR3 DNA sequence: TGTGCCAGCTCACCAGGGAGAGAGACCCAGTACTTC. This sequence encodes CASSPGRETQYF. The V and J genes are TRBV18 and TRBJ2-5; perhaps TRBD2 as D (5 bases). Germline V lookup: CDR1 KGHSH, CDR2 LQKENI. With 2 bases removed from V and 4 bases from J, the gap between germline ends came to 5 bases. The CDR3 has 12 amino acids. The whole variable domain, filled in from reference TRBV18 and TRBJ2-5, reads NAGVMQNPRHLVRRRGQEARLRCSPMKGHSHVYWYRQLPEEGLKFMVYLQKENIIDESGMPKERFSAEFPKEGPSILRIQQVVRGDSAAYFCASSPGRETQYFGPGTRLLVL.

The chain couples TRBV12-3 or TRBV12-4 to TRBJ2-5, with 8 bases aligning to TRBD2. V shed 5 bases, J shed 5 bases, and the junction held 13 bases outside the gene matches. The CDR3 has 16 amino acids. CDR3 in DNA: TGTGCCAGCAGTCGAAGACGAGCGGGAGTCATTGAGACCCAGTACTTC. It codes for CASSRRRAGVIETQYF.

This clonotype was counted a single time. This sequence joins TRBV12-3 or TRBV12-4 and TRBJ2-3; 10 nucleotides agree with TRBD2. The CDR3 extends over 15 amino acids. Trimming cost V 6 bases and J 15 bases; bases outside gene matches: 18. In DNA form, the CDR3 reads TGTGCCAGCAGCTATAGCGGGGGGTCCACAGATACGGAATATTTT. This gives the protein CASSYSGGSTDTEYF.

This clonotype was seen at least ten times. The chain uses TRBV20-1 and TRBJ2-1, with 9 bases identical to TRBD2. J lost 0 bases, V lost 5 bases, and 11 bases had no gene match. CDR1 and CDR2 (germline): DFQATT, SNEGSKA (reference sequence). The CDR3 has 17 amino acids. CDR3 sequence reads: CSAGLAGLGGSYNEQFF. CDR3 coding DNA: TGCAGTGCTGGCCTAGCGGGGCTAGGGGGCTCCTACAATGAGCAGTTCTTC.

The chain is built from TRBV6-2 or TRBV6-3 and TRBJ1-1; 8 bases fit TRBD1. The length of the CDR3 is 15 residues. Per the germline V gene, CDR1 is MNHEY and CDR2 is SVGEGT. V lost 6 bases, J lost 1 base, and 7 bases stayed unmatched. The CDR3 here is CASSQAGGRNTEAFF. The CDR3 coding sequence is TGTGCCAGCAGCCAGGCAGGGGGCCGGAACACTGAAGCTTTCTTT.

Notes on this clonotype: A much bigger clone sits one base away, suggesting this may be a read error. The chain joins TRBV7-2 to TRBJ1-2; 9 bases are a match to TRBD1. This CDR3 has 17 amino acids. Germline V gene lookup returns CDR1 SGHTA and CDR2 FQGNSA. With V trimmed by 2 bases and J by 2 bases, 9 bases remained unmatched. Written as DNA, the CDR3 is TGTGCCAGCAGCTTACACAGGGACAGGGTAGGGAACTATGGCTACACCTTC. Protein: CASSLHRDRVGNYGYTF.

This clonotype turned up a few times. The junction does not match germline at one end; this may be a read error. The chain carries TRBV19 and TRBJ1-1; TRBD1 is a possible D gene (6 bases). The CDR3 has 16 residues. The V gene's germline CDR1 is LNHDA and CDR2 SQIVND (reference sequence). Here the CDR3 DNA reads TGTGCCAGTAGTCCCGTACAGGGCGGTGTTAACACTGAATCTTTCTTT. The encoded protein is CASSPVQGGVNTESFF.

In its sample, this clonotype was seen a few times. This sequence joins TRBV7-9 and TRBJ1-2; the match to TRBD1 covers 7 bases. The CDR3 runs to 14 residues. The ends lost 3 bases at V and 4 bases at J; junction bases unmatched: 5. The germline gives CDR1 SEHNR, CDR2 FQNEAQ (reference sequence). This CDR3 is CASSFPTGPYGYTF. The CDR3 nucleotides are TGTGCCAGCAGCTTCCCGACAGGGCCCTATGGCTACACCTTC. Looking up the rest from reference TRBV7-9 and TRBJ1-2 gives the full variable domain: DTGVSQNPRHKITKRGQNVTFRCDPISEHNRLYWYRQTLGQGPEFLTYFQNEAQLEKSRLLSDRFSAERPKGSFSTLEIQRTEQGDSAMYLCASSFPTGPYGYTFGSGTRLTVV.

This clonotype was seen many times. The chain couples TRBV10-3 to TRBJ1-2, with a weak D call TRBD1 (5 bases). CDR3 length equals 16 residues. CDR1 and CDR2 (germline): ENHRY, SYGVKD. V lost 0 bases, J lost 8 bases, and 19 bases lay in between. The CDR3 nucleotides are TGTGCCATCAGTGAGTCGATAGCGAGGGGCACCTGGGGCTACACCTTC. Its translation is CAISESIARGTWGYTF.

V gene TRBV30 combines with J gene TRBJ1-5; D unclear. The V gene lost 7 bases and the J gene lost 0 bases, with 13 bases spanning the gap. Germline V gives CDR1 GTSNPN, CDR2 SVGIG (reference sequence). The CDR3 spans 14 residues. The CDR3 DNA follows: TGTGCCTTTAGCCCCGGCCTTAGCAATCAGCCCCAGCATTTT. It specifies CAFSPGLSNQPQHF. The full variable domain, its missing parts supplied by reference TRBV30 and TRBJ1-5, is SQTIHQWPATLVQPVGSPLSLECTVEGTSNPNLYWYRQAAGRGLQLLFYSVGIGQISSEVPQNLSASRPQDRQFILSSKKLLLSDSGFYLCAFSPGLSNQPQHFGDGTRLSIL.

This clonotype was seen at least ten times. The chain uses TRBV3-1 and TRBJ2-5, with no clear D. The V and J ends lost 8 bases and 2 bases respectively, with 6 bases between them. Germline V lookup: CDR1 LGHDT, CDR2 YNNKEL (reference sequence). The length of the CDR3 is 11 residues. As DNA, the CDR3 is TGTGCCAGCGGCCGGCAAGAGACCCAGTACTTC. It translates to CASGRQETQYF.

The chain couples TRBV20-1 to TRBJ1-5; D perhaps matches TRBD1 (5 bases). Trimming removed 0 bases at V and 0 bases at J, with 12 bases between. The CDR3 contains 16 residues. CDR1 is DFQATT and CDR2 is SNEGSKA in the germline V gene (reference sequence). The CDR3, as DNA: TGCAGTGCTAGAGATCTGCTGGGGGATAGCAATCAGCCCCAGCATTTT. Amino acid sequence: CSARDLLGDSNQPQHF.